Listed below are T cell receptor beta chains from one sample, sequenced in a study of T cells in tuberculosis. The protocol was immunoSEQ multiplex PCR, while the TCRdb copy is restricted to in-frame clones and leaves out a portion. Of 55,000 to 60,000 clones detected, 88% appear once; the ten largest clones hold about a fifth. The specimen sequenced was CD1b-GMM tetramer-negative cells sorted from PBMCs. The receptors shown here come from an adult woman with latent tuberculosis. Each CDR3 is given with its conserved first and last residue. A D gene is named only where the DNA matches it firmly. Clone sizes are given selectively: once, few, many, or a class where the clone is expanded.

d_call	v_call	j_call	clone_size	cdr3_nt	cdr3_aa
TRBD2	TRBV5-6	TRBJ2-3	.	TGTGCCAGCAGCTCAACTAGCGAACCCACTAGCACAGATACGCAGTATTTT	CASSSTSEPTSTDTQYF
.	TRBV7-2	TRBJ2-1	.	TGTGCCAGCAGCTTAGCGCGAGGAAACAATGAGCAGTTCTTC	CASSLARGNNEQFF
TRBD1	TRBV4-3	TRBJ2-4	.	TGCGCCAGCAGCTTAAGGGGGGACAGGGGGGACATTCAGTACTTC	CASSLRGDRGDIQYF
TRBD1	TRBV18	TRBJ2-1	.	TGTGCCAGCTCCCGACAGGGTTTGTCCTACAATGAGCAGTTCTTC	CASSRQGLSYNEQFF
.	TRBV7-9	TRBJ2-3	.	TGTGCCAGCAGCTTATTTGAGGCTACGCAGTATTTT	CASSLFEATQYF
.	TRBV19	TRBJ1-5	.	TGTGCCAGTAAGCGGGAGAGGGGGGGGGCTCAGCCCCAGCATTTT	CASKRERGGAQPQHF
TRBD2	TRBV28	TRBJ2-3	.	TGTGCCAGCAGTTTTGAGCGGGAAACAGATACGCAGTATTTT	CASSFERETDTQYF
.	TRBV5-1	TRBJ2-7	.	TGCGCCAGCAGCTTGGACAGCTATAGCGTGTACGAGCAGTACTTC	CASSLDSYSVYEQYF
.	TRBV28	TRBJ2-1	.	TGTGCCAGCACGGGGAGCTCCTACAATGAGCAGTTCTTC	CASTGSSYNEQFF
TRBD1	TRBV6-4	TRBJ1-1	.	TGTGCCAGCAGTGACCCCAGGGGGGTGGCTTTCTTT	CASSDPRGVAFF
.	TRBV5-1	TRBJ2-3	.	TGCGCCAGCAGCTTGACAGGGCTCCCAGATACGCAGTATTTT	CASSLTGLPDTQYF
.	TRBV19	TRBJ2-3	.	TGTGCCAGCACTCCCCGACTACGGTTGGGGACAGATACGCAGTATTTT	CASTPRLRLGTDTQYF
.	TRBV6-4	TRBJ2-1	.	TGTGCCAGCAGTGTTCGGGGTGAGGGGGATGAGCAGTTCTTC	CASSVRGEGDEQFF
.	TRBV7-2	TRBJ1-2	.	TGTGCCAGCACCTTCTTTTGGACAGCAGATAACTATGGCTACACCTTC	CASTFFWTADNYGYTF
.	TRBV19	TRBJ2-7	once	TGTGCCAGTAGAGAGGGGGACCCCACCTACGAGCAGTACTTC	CASREGDPTYEQYF
.	TRBV6-1	TRBJ2-6	.	TGTGCCGGGAGGGGGTTAGGGGCCAACGTCCTGACTTTC	CAGRGLGANVLTF
.	TRBV2	TRBJ2-7	.	TGTGCCAGCAGTGATTATTACGAGCAGTACTTC	CASSDYYEQYF
.	TRBV28	TRBJ2-1	.	TGTGCCAGCAGTCCCCATCCTGGCGGGCGGTTCTACAATGAGCAGTTCTTC	CASSPHPGGRFYNEQFF
TRBD1	TRBV19	TRBJ1-5	few	TGTGCCAGTAGTCGGGACAGGGTACAGCCCCAGCATTTT	CASSRDRVQPQHF
.	TRBV2	TRBJ2-5	.	TGTGCCAGCAGTGAGTTAGCGGAAGAGACCCAGTACTTC	CASSELAEETQYF
TRBD2	TRBV28	TRBJ2-5	.	TGTGCCAGCAGTCTCAGGACTAGCTATCTTGTAACCCAGTACTTC	CASSLRTSYLVTQYF
TRBD2	TRBV10-3	TRBJ2-3	.	TGTGCCATCAGTAAAGTAGCGGGAGGGTTTGAGGATACGCAGTATTTT	CAISKVAGGFEDTQYF
TRBD1	TRBV19	TRBJ2-1	.	TGTGCCAGTAGTAGGGGACAGGGAGGGTACAATGAGCAGTTCTTC	CASSRGQGGYNEQFF
.	TRBV7-2	TRBJ2-4	.	TGTGCCAGCAACCCGTTGACAGTTAAAAACATTCAGTACTTC	CASNPLTVKNIQYF
.	TRBV4-2	TRBJ2-2	.	TGTGCCAGCAGCCAAGATTTCCTCACCGGGGAGCTGTTTTTT	CASSQDFLTGELFF
.	TRBV28	TRBJ1-5	.	TGTGCCAGCGTTGGACAGCCAGGAAGTCAGCCCCAGCATTTT	CASVGQPGSQPQHF
TRBD2	TRBV5-1	TRBJ2-7	.	TGCGCCAGCAGCTTACGTCCAGCGGGAGGTGGGGAGCAGTACTTC	CASSLRPAGGGEQYF
TRBD2	TRBV19	TRBJ2-5	.	TGTGCCAGTAGTATGGATCCGGGAGGCTCAAAAGAGACCCAGTACTTC	CASSMDPGGSKETQYF
.	TRBV6-1	TRBJ2-7	.	TGTGCCAGCAGCGAACCACCACTCTACGAGCAGTACTTC	CASSEPPLYEQYF
.	TRBV7-2	TRBJ1-2	.	TGTGCCAGCAGCTTATTGACCCTAGACGGCTACACCTTC	CASSLLTLDGYTF